This TCR beta chain came from a study of early T cells in non-severe SARS-CoV-2 infection. Regarding the study as a whole: VDJdb matching, biased toward anti-spike CD8 responses, missed private and CD4 specificities.

V dropped 0 bases and J dropped 0 bases, with 15 bases sitting between them. The CDR3 is 17 amino acids. Germline V CDR1 and CDR2: DFQATT, SNEGSKA (reference sequence). Unique molecular identifiers were attached to individual cDNA molecules. TCRdb used MiXCR to reprocess the 5' RACE reads, holding one entry per CDR3 protein. This sample has approximately 97,000 distinct CDR3 sequences; more than 9.5% occur once, and the top ten carry around 4.8%. This clonotype has more than one count but fewer than ten. Its cognate antigen is unknown. This receptor was obtained from an adult who was a healthcare worker with PCR-confirmed SARS-CoV-2 infection or an uninfected control (not recorded which). The J gene is TRBJ1-5, the V gene TRBV20-1, with unresolved D. The source material was whole blood, sampled at baseline. The CDR3 DNA follows: TGCAGTGCTAGAGACGACGGGGATTGGTATAGCAATCAGCCCCAGCATTTT. This codes for CSARDDGDWYSNQPQHF.